This is a list of T cell receptor beta chains from one sample in a study of blood T cell repertoires in COVID-19. Repertoires were generated with immunoSEQ multiplex PCR, while TCRdb's copy carries only in-frame clones and drops some. This table holds 80,000 to 100,000 clones, about 95% found once. Sequences were obtained from peripheral blood. These receptor sequences come from a human donor with active COVID-19. The donor label of this sample is uncertain. Each CDR3 is given with its conserved first and last residue. The D gene is left open where the match is weak. Clone sizes are given selectively: once, few, many, or a class where the clone is expanded.

J gene	D gene	clone size	V gene	CDR3 DNA	CDR3 protein
TRBJ1-1	.	.	TRBV4-2	TGTGCCAGCAACCAAAATTCAGGGGACACTGAAGCTTTCTTT	CASNQNSGDTEAFF
TRBJ2-1	TRBD1	once	TRBV19	TGTGCCAGTAGTCGGGGACAGGGGGATGAGCAGTTCTTC	CASSRGQGDEQFF
TRBJ2-7	TRBD2	.	TRBV28	TGTGCCAGCAGCCCCGGGGGGGTAGCGGGCTCCTACGAGCAGTACTTC	CASSPGGVAGSYEQYF
TRBJ2-3	.	.	TRBV4-1	TGCGCCAGCAGCCGGATAACAGGTGGATTAGGGACAGATACGCAGTATTTT	CASSRITGGLGTDTQYF
TRBJ2-4	.	.	TRBV15	TGTGCCACCAGCACGAAGAACACCAACAAAAACATTCAGTACTTC	CATSTKNTNKNIQYF
TRBJ2-1	TRBD1	.	TRBV10-2	TGCGCCAGCAGCCGGGACAGCTCCTACAATGAGCAGTTCTTC	CASSRDSSYNEQFF
TRBJ1-1	TRBD1	.	TRBV6-5	TGTGCCAGCAGCCCGACAGGGGACCACACTGAAGCTTTCTTT	CASSPTGDHTEAFF
TRBJ1-5	.	.	TRBV9	TGTGCCAGCAGCCCGGGAAGCGGCAATCAGCCCCAGCATTTT	CASSPGSGNQPQHF
TRBJ2-2	TRBD2	.	TRBV11-3	TGTGCCAGCAGCTTAGACCCCCGGGAGGTTTACACCGGGGAGCTGTTTTTT	CASSLDPREVYTGELFF
TRBJ1-1	TRBD1	.	TRBV6-5	TGTGCCAGCGGACGTGCAGGGGGCGAGGGCGCTGAAGCTTTCTTT	CASGRAGGEGAEAFF
TRBJ1-5	.	.	TRBV19	TGTGCCAGTAGCAAACAGGGAAATCAGCCCCAGCATTTT	CASSKQGNQPQHF
TRBJ1-2	.	.	TRBV7-2	TGTGCCAGCAGCCCTCGTGGAGGCCCGACCTATGGCTACACCTTC	CASSPRGGPTYGYTF
TRBJ1-4	.	.	TRBV2	TGTGCCAGCGCAGGGTTGGAGGAAAAACTGTTTTTT	CASAGLEEKLFF
TRBJ2-3	.	few	TRBV4-2	TGTGCCAGCAGCCGCGGTGGTAGCACAGATACGCAGTATTTT	CASSRGGSTDTQYF
TRBJ2-1	TRBD2	.	TRBV10-1	TGCGCCAGCAGTCCTCTACTAGCGGGGGGTCCAGCCAATGAGCAGTTCTTC	CASSPLLAGGPANEQFF
TRBJ2-7	TRBD1	.	TRBV3-1/TRBV3-2	TGTGCCAGCAGCCAAGATATGGAACTGGGGCGACAGGGGGGGCTCTACGAGCAGTACTTC	CASSQDMELGRQGGLYEQYF
TRBJ2-1	TRBD1	.	TRBV10-3	TGTGCCATCAGTCCGACAGGGCGAGACTACAATGAGCAGTTCTTC	CAISPTGRDYNEQFF
TRBJ2-3	TRBD2	.	TRBV9	TGTGCCAGCAGCGTGACTAGCGGGGCAGATACGCAGTATTTT	CASSVTSGADTQYF
TRBJ2-5	TRBD2	once	TRBV7-2	TGTGCCAGCAGCCCCTCTAGCGGGACCGTGGGGGAGACCCAGTACTTC	CASSPSSGTVGETQYF
TRBJ2-7	TRBD1	.	TRBV19	TGTGCCAGTAGTGCGCCAGACAGGGGGCCCTACGAGCAGTACTTC	CASSAPDRGPYEQYF
TRBJ2-7	.	.	TRBV7-6	TGTGCCAGCAGCTTAAAGTCAGGGGACGAGCAGTACTTC	CASSLKSGDEQYF
TRBJ2-5	TRBD2	.	TRBV11-2	TGTGCCAGCAGCTTCGGGGGCGGGAGGTCGAAAGAGACCCAGTACTTC	CASSFGGGRSKETQYF
TRBJ1-3	.	.	TRBV9	TGTGCCAGCAGCGTTCGGCTGGGCAACACCATATATTTT	CASSVRLGNTIYF
TRBJ2-2	.	.	TRBV6-5	TGTGCCCACTCGACAGGATACACCGGGGAGCTGTTTTTT	CAHSTGYTGELFF
TRBJ2-2	TRBD1	.	TRBV7-6	TGTGCCAGCAGCTCCTCGGGACAGGGAAGATCGAACACCGGGGAGCTGTTTTTT	CASSSSGQGRSNTGELFF
TRBJ1-4	TRBD1	.	TRBV18	TGTGCCAGCTCACGAACAGGGGGACTTAATGAAAAACTGTTTTTT	CASSRTGGLNEKLFF
TRBJ2-2	TRBD1	.	TRBV29-1	TGCAGCGCGAAGACCGGGACAGGGAACACCGGGGAGCTGTTTTTT	CSAKTGTGNTGELFF
TRBJ2-1	.	once	TRBV12-3/TRBV12-4	TGTGCCAGCAGTCCCCGGGGGGAGCAGTTCTTC	CASSPRGEQFF
TRBJ2-4	.	.	TRBV27	TGTGCCAGCAGGAAGGAGGAGATGGGGAAAAACATTCAGTACTTC	CASRKEEMGKNIQYF
TRBJ2-5	TRBD1	once	TRBV19	TGTGCCAGTAGTAGGGACAGGTACCAAGAGACCCAGTACTTC	CASSRDRYQETQYF
TRBJ1-4	TRBD1	.	TRBV5-1	TGCGCCAGCAGCCCGCGGACAGGGGTGACTGAAAAACTGTTTTTT	CASSPRTGVTEKLFF
TRBJ2-6	TRBD1	.	TRBV19	TGTGCCAGTAGTGGACCAGGGGGCTCTTTTGGGGCCAACGTCCTGACTTTC	CASSGPGGSFGANVLTF
TRBJ1-4	TRBD1	.	TRBV4-1	TGCGCCAGCAGCCGAAGAGCAAAAGGGGGGACAGGGGGCCATACTAATGAAAAACTGTTTTTT	CASSRRAKGGTGGHTNEKLFF
TRBJ1-5	.	.	TRBV9	TGTGCCAGCAGCGTATCAGGAAGCAATCAGCCCCAGCATTTT	CASSVSGSNQPQHF
TRBJ2-3	.	.	TRBV12-3/TRBV12-4	TGTGCCAGCAGGTACACAGATACGCAGTATTTT	CASRYTDTQYF
TRBJ2-7	TRBD2	.	TRBV11-2	TGTGCCAGCAGCCCCCAATCAGGACTAGCGGGAGTTGCCGAGCAGTACTTC	CASSPQSGLAGVAEQYF
TRBJ2-5	TRBD1	once	TRBV18	TGTGCCAGCTCACCCCGGGACAGGGTAGAGACCCAGTACTTC	CASSPRDRVETQYF
TRBJ2-4	TRBD2	.	TRBV6-5	TGTGCCAGCATTTCAAGCGGGATGGCCAAAAACATTCAGTACTTC	CASISSGMAKNIQYF
TRBJ2-2	.	.	TRBV5-1	TGCGCCAGCAGCTCGACTGCCTCGAACACCGGGGAGCTGTTTTTT	CASSSTASNTGELFF
TRBJ1-1	.	.	TRBV28	TGTGCCAGCAGTTCGATCGGTCATAACACTGAAGCTTTCTTT	CASSSIGHNTEAFF
TRBJ1-2	.	.	TRBV23-1	TGCGCCAGCAGTCAATCGGGGGGGTTTTCCTTC	CASSQSGGFSF
TRBJ2-5	TRBD1	.	TRBV7-2	TGTGCCAGCAGCTTAGGAACAGGGGTAGGCGAGACCCAGTACTTC	CASSLGTGVGETQYF
TRBJ2-7	TRBD2	.	TRBV11-2	TGTGCCAGCAGCCCAGCCGCGGGGGGGCCTGCGTACGAGCAGTACTTC	CASSPAAGGPAYEQYF
TRBJ2-3	TRBD2	once	TRBV28	TGTGCCAGCTTTAGCGGGAGTCTCACAGATACGCAGTATTTT	CASFSGSLTDTQYF
TRBJ1-5	.	.	TRBV18	TGTGCCAGCTCACCAAACCGAGGGTTTGTGGCCCAGCATTTT	CASSPNRGFVAQHF
TRBJ2-1	.	.	TRBV7-2	TGTGCCAGCAGCTTAGCTTGGGGGCAAGAGCAGTTCTTC	CASSLAWGQEQFF
TRBJ1-1	.	.	TRBV6-2/TRBV6-3	TGTGCCAGCAGTTACACCGGGACAACTGAAGCTTTCTTT	CASSYTGTTEAFF
TRBJ2-3	.	.	TRBV7-2	TGTGCCAGCAGCTTATCAGCGGGTGGACCGCTGATGCATACGCAGTATTTT	CASSLSAGGPLMHTQYF
TRBJ1-1	.	.	TRBV5-1	TGCGCCAGCAGTCAGTCTCGGGGGGACCAAGCTTTCTTT	CASSQSRGDQAFF
TRBJ2-7	TRBD1	.	TRBV5-1	TGCGCCAGCGGCCAGGGGGCTGTCTACGAGCAGTACTTC	CASGQGAVYEQYF
TRBJ2-5	TRBD1	once	TRBV2	TGTGCCAGCAGTGAGGTACAGGGGGCGCCTTCGGAGACCCAGTACTTC	CASSEVQGAPSETQYF
TRBJ2-7	.	.	TRBV3-1/TRBV3-2	TGTGCCAGCAGCCTTCGAGCTTACGAGCAGTACTTC	CASSLRAYEQYF
TRBJ2-1	.	.	TRBV5-1	TGCGCCAGCAGCTTGGTTTCCAGTTACAATGAGCAGTTCTTC	CASSLVSSYNEQFF
TRBJ1-4	TRBD1	.	TRBV19	TGTGCCAGTAGTATAGGAGGGACAGTGCCTGAAAAACTGTTTTTT	CASSIGGTVPEKLFF
TRBJ1-4	TRBD1	once	TRBV6-6	TGTGCCAGCAGTCGGACAGGTGCAAGTGAAAAACTGTTTTTT	CASSRTGASEKLFF
TRBJ1-1	.	once	TRBV7-9	TGTGCCAGCAGCTTAGGGATCTCGCGGGCTTTGAACACTGAAGCTTTCTTT	CASSLGISRALNTEAFF
TRBJ1-5	.	.	TRBV6-6	TGTGCCAGCAGTTACGGGGAGTCTCAGCCCCAGCATTTT	CASSYGESQPQHF
TRBJ1-5	TRBD1	.	TRBV19	TGTGCCACTAAGGACAGGGGAAATCAGCCCCAGCATTTT	CATKDRGNQPQHF
TRBJ2-7	TRBD1	.	TRBV4-1	TGCGCCAGCAGCCGCGAAGGGACAGGGACCTACGAGCAGTACTTC	CASSREGTGTYEQYF
TRBJ1-2	TRBD1	.	TRBV11-3	TGTGCCAGCAGCTCCCGACAGGGGGCCGTCTATGGCTACACCTTC	CASSSRQGAVYGYTF